The 32 T cell receptor beta chains presented below share a single source sample, sequenced in a study of identical twins. TCRdb redid the calling of the 5' RACE reads with MiXCR, one entry per CDR3 protein. This table has around 250,000 distinct CDR3 sequences, 6% to 7% appearing once. These data were likewise used in another study, on T cells expressing NK-cell markers.

What was sequenced was CD8+ T cells sorted from blood. Receptors originate from a young woman in good health.

The sample holds a few counts of this clonotype. The chain uses TRBV27 and TRBJ2-2; no clear D. Trimming stripped 1 base from V and 4 bases from J, with 4 bases between. This CDR3 region has 13 residues. CDR1 is MNHEY, CDR2 SMNVEV, per germline (reference sequence). Here the CDR3 reads CASSLLATGELFF. The CDR3 DNA follows: TGTGCCAGCAGTTTATTGGCCACCGGGGAGCTGTTTTTT.

The sample holds many counts of this clonotype. The V and J genes are TRBV7-9 and TRBJ2-7; 8 bases are shared with TRBD2. The CDR3 runs to 13 residues. From germline, CDR1 is SEHNR and CDR2 FQNEAQ (reference sequence). The trim removed 3 bases at V and 3 bases at J, leaving 1 base unmatched. Here the CDR3 reads CASSLGLVYEQYF. CDR3 bases: TGTGCCAGCAGCTTGGGACTAGTCTACGAGCAGTACTTC.

The table lists this clonotype with a few counts. J is TRBJ2-7 and V is TRBV12-3 or TRBV12-4, with D possibly TRBD2 on 5 matching bases. This CDR3 comprises 13 residues. V was trimmed by 5 bases and J by 5 bases, leaving 13 bases between them. CDR3: CASSDSLEHEQYF. In nucleotides, the CDR3 is TGTGCCAGCAGTGACTCACTAGAGCACGAGCAGTACTTC.

The sample holds a few counts of this clonotype. The V gene is TRBV7-9, the J gene TRBJ1-1; D not resolved. Trimming cost V 5 bases and J 0 bases, with 7 bases left between them. The CDR3 runs to 13 residues. Germline-derived CDR1 and CDR2 are SEHNR and FQNEAQ (reference sequence). The CDR3 loop reads CASSPVLNTEAFF. The CDR3 DNA follows: TGTGCCAGCAGCCCCGTATTGAACACTGAAGCTTTCTTT.

This clonotype was observed a handful of times. This rearrangement joins TRBV12-3 or TRBV12-4 to TRBJ2-7, with D maybe TRBD2 (5 bases). Deletions cut 3 bases from V and 7 bases from J, with 22 bases between. This CDR3 comprises 16 residues. The CDR3 loop reads CASSFGGLNPVGEQYF. The CDR3 DNA reads TGTGCCAGCAGTTTCGGAGGTTTAAACCCAGTAGGGGAGCAGTACTTC.

At least ten counts were recorded for this clonotype. The J gene is TRBJ1-1, the V gene TRBV10-3, with 7 bases identical to TRBD1. The germline V gene encodes CDR1 ENHRY and CDR2 SYGVKD. Unmatched junction bases numbered 7, after V lost 11 bases and J lost 1 base. The CDR3 is 13 residues long. The DNA for the CDR3 is TGTGCCGCCAAGACAGGGAAGAACACTGAAGCTTTCTTT. Its translation: CAAKTGKNTEAFF.

This clonotype was detected a few times. The chain couples TRBV27 to TRBJ1-1, with D perhaps TRBD1 (6 bases). The ends were cut back, 9 bases at V and 5 bases at J, with 16 bases in the middle. CDR1 is MNHEY, CDR2 SMNVEV, per germline (reference sequence). The CDR3 covers 13 residues. In DNA form, the CDR3 reads TGTGCCAGTCGCACAGGGTTTGCGACTGAAGCTTTCTTT. Residues: CASRTGFATEAFF.

CDR3 residues: CASSQKVSGNTEAFF. In DNA form, the CDR3 reads TGCGCCAGCAGCCAAAAGGTCAGCGGGAACACTGAAGCTTTCTTT. This chain joins TRBV4-1 and TRBJ1-1, with D unresolved. Trimming removed 2 bases from V and 1 base from J, with 11 bases in between. There are 15 residues in the CDR3. The germline V gene has CDR1 MGHRA and CDR2 YSYEKL.

This clonotype was seen more than once but under ten times. V gene TRBV2 combines with J gene TRBJ1-5; 7 bases are a match to TRBD1. The CDR3 contains 15 residues. From germline, CDR1 is SNHLY and CDR2 FYNNEI. V was pared by 1 base and J by 5 bases, with 5 bases of the junction left unmatched. CDR3 sequence reads: CASSEGRGRDQPQHF. For the CDR3, the DNA is TGTGCCAGCAGTGAAGGGAGGGGGCGAGATCAGCCCCAGCATTTT.

The V and J genes are TRBV20-1 and TRBJ1-1, with TRBD1 matching over 12 bases. The J segment lost 3 bases and the V segment lost 5 bases, leaving 7 bases of the junction unmatched. The CDR3 sequence is 15 residues long. Germline V gives CDR1 DFQATT, CDR2 SNEGSKA (reference sequence). CDR3 in amino acids: CSASGTGGRDTEAFF. CDR3 nucleotide sequence: TGCAGTGCTTCCGGGACAGGGGGCAGAGACACTGAAGCTTTCTTT.

This chain joins TRBV6-4 and TRBJ2-3; TRBD2 aligns across 8 bases. CDR1 and CDR2 (germline): MRHNA, SNTAGT. Trimming cost V 3 bases and J 2 bases; bases outside gene matches: 4. The CDR3 consists of 15 residues. The DNA for the CDR3 is TGTGCCAGCAGTGAAGGTAGCGGGGCCACAGATACGCAGTATTTT. This translates into CASSEGSGATDTQYF.

This clonotype was seen a handful of times. The rearrangement links TRBV5-1 to TRBJ2-3, with 9 bases lining up with TRBD2. J gave up 3 bases and V 1 base, and 6 bases lay outside the gene matches. This CDR3 is 16 amino acids long. Germline CDR1 SGHRS, CDR2 YFSETQ. This CDR3 reads CASSLRSGGLTDTQYF. The CDR3 DNA reads TGCGCCAGCAGCTTGAGAAGCGGGGGGTTGACAGATACGCAGTATTTT.

The gene calls are TRBV27 and TRBJ2-1, with 10 bases identical to TRBD2. From germline, CDR1 is MNHEY and CDR2 SMNVEV (reference sequence). After removal of 3 bases from V and 8 bases from J, the junction contained 1 base not matched to a gene. This CDR3 has 13 residues. CDR3 in amino acids: CASSFLAGDEQFF. The CDR3 coding sequence is TGTGCCAGCAGTTTTCTAGCGGGAGATGAGCAGTTCTTC.

This clonotype was picked up many times. The V call is TRBV20-1, the J call TRBJ2-1, with D perhaps TRBD2 (6 bases). This CDR3 is built from 12 residues. In germline, CDR1 is DFQATT, CDR2 SNEGSKA (reference sequence). Trimming cost V 0 bases and J 8 bases, with 8 bases left between them. The CDR3 region is CSARERDHEQFF. The CDR3 DNA sequence: TGCAGTGCTAGAGAGCGGGATCATGAGCAGTTCTTC.

This clonotype has a handful of counts. The chain joins TRBV9 to TRBJ2-2, with a weak D call TRBD2 (6 bases). CDR1 and CDR2 (germline): SGDLS, YYNGEE. This CDR3 is 15 amino acids long. V lost 3 bases, J lost 3 bases, and 12 bases lay in between. The CDR3 protein is CASSATSSHTGELFF. The CDR3 DNA reads TGTGCCAGCAGCGCTACTAGCTCACACACCGGGGAGCTGTTTTTT.

V gene TRBV20-1 combines with J gene TRBJ1-4; D is uncertain. CDR1 and CDR2 (germline): DFQATT, SNEGSKA (reference sequence). The CDR3 has 14 residues. Trimming took off 1 base at V and 7 bases at J, with 13 bases between the two ends. The CDR3 is CSARVVGSLEKLFF. CDR3 in DNA: TGCAGTGCTAGAGTAGTGGGCAGCCTTGAAAAACTGTTTTTT.

This clonotype was detected ten times or more. The chain combines TRBV5-1 with TRBJ2-6; no definite D call. The V end was cut by 5 bases, the J end by 2 bases, with 14 bases between. Germline V CDR1 and CDR2: SGHRS, YFSETQ. This CDR3 region has 16 residues. CDR3 sequence (DNA): TGCGCCAGCAGTTTAAGTGAAATCCCTGGGGCCAACGTCCTGACTTTC. Residues: CASSLSEIPGANVLTF.

This clonotype was counted at least ten times. The V and J genes are TRBV25-1 and TRBJ1-2; D remains ambiguous. CDR3 length: 12 amino acids. The V and J ends lost 5 bases and 6 bases respectively, with 10 bases between them. Germline V CDR1 and CDR2: MGHDK, SYGVNS. CDR3 loop: CASSSGRHGYTF. The CDR3, as DNA: TGTGCCAGCAGTTCTGGAAGGCATGGCTACACCTTC.

This clonotype was counted between two and nine times. The rearrangement links TRBV4-3 to TRBJ2-3, with TRBD2 matching over 8 bases. The V segment lost 0 bases and the J segment 6 bases; nucleotides outside the gene matches: 14. The CDR3 covers 18 residues. Germline V gene data show CDR1 as LGHNA and CDR2 as YSLEER. The CDR3: CASSQETSSGIGLDTQYF. CDR3 bases: TGCGCCAGCAGCCAAGAAACGAGTAGCGGGATTGGTTTGGATACGCAGTATTTT.

This clonotype was observed at least ten times. The V call is TRBV10-3, the J call TRBJ2-2; no clear D gene. The V gene's germline CDR1 is ENHRY and CDR2 SYGVKD. The CDR3 covers 13 residues. V gave up 2 bases and J gave up 6 bases, with 7 bases separating them. The CDR3 region is CAISELGPGELFF. The CDR3 nucleotides are TGTGCCATCAGTGAGCTCGGGCCCGGGGAGCTGTTTTTT.

A few counts support this clonotype. V usage is TRBV27 and J usage is TRBJ1-6; perhaps TRBD1 as D (5 bases). The germline V gene encodes CDR1 MNHEY and CDR2 SMNVEV (reference sequence). V shed 3 bases and J shed 13 bases, with 16 bases lying between them. The CDR3 has 14 residues. The CDR3 loop reads CASSFRGAVEPLHF. DNA for the CDR3: TGTGCCAGCAGTTTCCGAGGGGCGGTGGAGCCCCTCCACTTT.

This clonotype was recorded a few times. The chain has TRBV6-5 and TRBJ2-1; TRBD1 aligns across 8 bases. The CDR3 sequence is 16 residues long. The J segment lost 3 bases and the V segment lost 4 bases, leaving 8 bases of the junction unmatched. Germline loops: CDR1 MNHEY, CDR2 SVGAGI. Written as DNA, the CDR3 is TGTGCCAGCAGTTTAATGGGGACAGGTATCTACAATGAGCAGTTCTTC. This codes for CASSLMGTGIYNEQFF.

This clonotype was seen more than once but under ten times. The V gene is TRBV4-3, the J gene TRBJ2-7, with TRBD2 matching 14 bases. The CDR3 sequence is 15 residues long. Germline trimming cut 4 bases from V and 2 bases from J; bases unmatched to any gene: 1. Germline assignment: CDR1 LGHNA and CDR2 YSLEER. The CDR3 is CASSRGLAGAYEQYF. In nucleotides, the CDR3 is TGCGCCAGCAGCCGGGGACTAGCGGGGGCCTACGAGCAGTACTTC.

A few counts support this clonotype. The chain recombines TRBV5-6 with TRBJ2-3; D is ambiguous. The germline V and J ends were trimmed by 3 bases and 1 base, with 9 bases remaining between them. There are 14 residues in the CDR3. CDR1 and CDR2 from the germline V gene are SGHDT and YYEEEE. The CDR3 spells CASSWSARTDTQYF. CDR3 DNA: TGTGCCAGCAGCTGGTCGGCTCGCACAGATACGCAGTATTTT.

This clonotype was recorded at least ten times. The V gene is TRBV12-3 or TRBV12-4, the J gene TRBJ2-3, with 9 bases lining up with TRBD2. The junction had 7 bases not matched to a gene; V was cut back by 7 bases and J by 2 bases. CDR3 length: 15 residues. The CDR3 DNA sequence: TGTGCCAGCATCATTAGCGGGGGCCACACAGATACGCAGTATTTT. Protein: CASIISGGHTDTQYF.

This clonotype was detected a few times. V and J are TRBV5-6 and TRBJ2-2; 7 nucleotides agree with TRBD1. The V gene end was trimmed by 5 bases and the J gene end by 8 bases; junction bases not matched to a gene: 12. This CDR3 has 15 amino acids. Per the germline V gene, CDR1 is SGHDT and CDR2 is YYEEEE. In nucleotides, the CDR3 is TGTGCCAGCAGTTGGGACAGAGACCTACTAGGGGAGCTGTTTTTT. Translating it yields CASSWDRDLLGELFF.

This clonotype was seen repeatedly, ten times or more. The J gene is TRBJ2-1, the V gene TRBV12-3 or TRBV12-4; 11 nucleotides align to TRBD1. This CDR3 is 16 amino acids long. Trimming at V came to 6 bases and at J to 9 bases, leaving 13 bases not matched to a gene. The CDR3: CASSPGTGQGAIEQFF. The CDR3 region has the DNA TGTGCCAGCAGCCCCGGAACCGGACAGGGGGCGATTGAGCAGTTCTTC.

The chain employs TRBV10-3 and TRBJ2-3; 15 positions agree with TRBD2. CDR3 length: 17 amino acids. V was clipped by 2 bases and J by 5 bases; unmatched bases: 5. Germline CDR1 is ENHRY and CDR2 is SYGVKD. CDR3 in DNA: TGTGCCATCAGTGAGCCGAGGACTAGCGGGGGGGAAGATACGCAGTATTTT. It codes for CAISEPRTSGGEDTQYF.

This clonotype was detected ten times or more. The J gene is TRBJ1-4, the V gene TRBV4-2, with D tentatively TRBD1 (5 bases). Deletions cut 0 bases from V and 5 bases from J, with 13 bases between. The CDR3 has 16 amino acids. The germline CDR1 and CDR2 sequences are LGHNA and YNFKEQ. The CDR3 here is CASSQDSGTGNEKLFF. DNA for the CDR3: TGTGCCAGCAGCCAAGATAGTGGAACAGGAAATGAAAAACTGTTTTTT.

The chain links TRBV9 to TRBJ2-7; D tentatively reads TRBD1 or TRBD2 (5 bases each). This CDR3 spans 15 amino acids. V was pared by 4 bases and J by 5 bases, with 19 bases between. CDR1 and CDR2 from the germline V gene are SGDLS and YYNGEE. The CDR3 spells CASSLSPGRRDEQYF. CDR3 in DNA: TGTGCCAGCAGCCTTTCTCCGGGGCGTAGAGACGAGCAGTACTTC.

A few counts support this clonotype. The V gene is TRBV20-1, the J gene TRBJ1-2; D not resolved. The V and J ends lost 3 bases and 12 bases respectively, with 14 bases between them. This CDR3 spans 11 amino acids. From germline, CDR1 is DFQATT and CDR2 SNEGSKA (reference sequence). DNA for the CDR3: TGCAGTGCTAGGGACCTAACGGTAGACACCTTC. It is translated as CSARDLTVDTF.

This clonotype has at least ten counts. This chain connects TRBV9 to TRBJ2-1, with 9 nucleotides matching TRBD2. This CDR3 has 14 residues. Germline V CDR1 and CDR2: SGDLS, YYNGEE. V lost 6 bases, J lost 5 bases, and 6 bases stayed unmatched. The CDR3 reads CASTGTSLDNEQFF. CDR3 nucleotide sequence: TGTGCCAGCACCGGGACTAGCCTTGACAATGAGCAGTTCTTC.